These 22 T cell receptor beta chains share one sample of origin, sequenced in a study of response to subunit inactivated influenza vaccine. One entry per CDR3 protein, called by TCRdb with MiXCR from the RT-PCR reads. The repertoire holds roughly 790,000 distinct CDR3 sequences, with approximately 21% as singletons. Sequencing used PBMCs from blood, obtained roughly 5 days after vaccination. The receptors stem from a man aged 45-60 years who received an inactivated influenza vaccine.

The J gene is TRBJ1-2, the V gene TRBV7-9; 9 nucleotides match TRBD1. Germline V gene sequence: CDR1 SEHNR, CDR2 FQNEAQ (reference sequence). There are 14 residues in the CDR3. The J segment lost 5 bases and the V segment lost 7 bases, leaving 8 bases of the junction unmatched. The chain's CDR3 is CASTRTGGLYGYTF. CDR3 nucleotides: TGTGCCAGCACCCGTACAGGGGGCTTATATGGCTACACCTTC.

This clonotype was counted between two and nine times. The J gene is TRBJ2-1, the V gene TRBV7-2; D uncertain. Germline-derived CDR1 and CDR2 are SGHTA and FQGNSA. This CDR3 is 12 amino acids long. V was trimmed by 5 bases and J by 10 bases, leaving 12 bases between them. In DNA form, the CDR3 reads TGTGCCAGCAGCACCTATAATCTCGAGCAGTTCTTC. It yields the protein CASSTYNLEQFF.

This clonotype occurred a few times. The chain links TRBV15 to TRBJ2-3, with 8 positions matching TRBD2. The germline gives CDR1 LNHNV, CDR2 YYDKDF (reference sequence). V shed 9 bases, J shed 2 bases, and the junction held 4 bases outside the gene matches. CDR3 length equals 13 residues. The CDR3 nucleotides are TGTGCCACAAAGCGGGGGAACACAGATACGCAGTATTTT. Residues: CATKRGNTDTQYF. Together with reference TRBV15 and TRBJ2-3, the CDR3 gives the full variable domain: DAMVIQNPRYQVTQFGKPVTLSCSQTLNHNVMYWYQQKSSQAPKLLFHYYDKDFNNEADTPDNFQSRRPNTSFCFLDIRSPGLGDTAMYLCATKRGNTDTQYFGPGTRLTVL.

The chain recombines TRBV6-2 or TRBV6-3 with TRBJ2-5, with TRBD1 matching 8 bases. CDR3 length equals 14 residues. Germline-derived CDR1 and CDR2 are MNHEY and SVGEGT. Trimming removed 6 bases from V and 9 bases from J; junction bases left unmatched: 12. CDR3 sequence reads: CASSQGQATGAQYF. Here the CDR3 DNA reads TGTGCCAGCAGCCAAGGACAGGCGACAGGGGCCCAGTACTTC.

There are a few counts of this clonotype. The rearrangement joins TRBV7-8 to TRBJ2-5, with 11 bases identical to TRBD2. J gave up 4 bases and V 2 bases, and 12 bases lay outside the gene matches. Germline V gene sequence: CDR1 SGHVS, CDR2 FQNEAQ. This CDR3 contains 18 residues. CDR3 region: CASSLSSGAGTSGETQYF. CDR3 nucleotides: TGTGCCAGCAGCTTAAGTTCAGGCGCCGGGACTAGCGGAGAGACCCAGTACTTC.

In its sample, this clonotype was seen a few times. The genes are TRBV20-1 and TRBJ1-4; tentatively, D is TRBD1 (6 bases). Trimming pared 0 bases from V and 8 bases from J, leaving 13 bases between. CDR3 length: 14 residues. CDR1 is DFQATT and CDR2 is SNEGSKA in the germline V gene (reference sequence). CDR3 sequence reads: CSARDDRQDEKLFF. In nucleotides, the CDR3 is TGCAGTGCTAGAGATGACAGGCAAGACGAAAAACTGTTTTTT.

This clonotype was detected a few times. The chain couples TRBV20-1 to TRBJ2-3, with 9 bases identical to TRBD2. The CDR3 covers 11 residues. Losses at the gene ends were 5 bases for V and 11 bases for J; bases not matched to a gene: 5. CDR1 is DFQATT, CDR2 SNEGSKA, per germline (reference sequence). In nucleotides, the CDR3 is TGCAGTGCTGATAGCGGGGGCATGCAGTATTTT. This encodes CSADSGGMQYF.

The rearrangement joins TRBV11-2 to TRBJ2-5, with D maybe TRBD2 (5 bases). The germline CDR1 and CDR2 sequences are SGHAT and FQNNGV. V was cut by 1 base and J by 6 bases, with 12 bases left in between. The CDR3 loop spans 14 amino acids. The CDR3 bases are TGTGCCAGCAGCTTAGGAGGGCTCAGGAAGACCCAGTACTTC. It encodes CASSLGGLRKTQYF.

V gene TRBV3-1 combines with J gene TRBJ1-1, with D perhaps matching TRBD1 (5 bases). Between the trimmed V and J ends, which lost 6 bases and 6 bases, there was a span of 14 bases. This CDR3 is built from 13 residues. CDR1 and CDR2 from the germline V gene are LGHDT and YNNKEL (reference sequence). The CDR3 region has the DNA TGTGCCAGCAGTCCGCGGGGGGATTCTGAAGCTTTCTTT. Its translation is CASSPRGDSEAFF.

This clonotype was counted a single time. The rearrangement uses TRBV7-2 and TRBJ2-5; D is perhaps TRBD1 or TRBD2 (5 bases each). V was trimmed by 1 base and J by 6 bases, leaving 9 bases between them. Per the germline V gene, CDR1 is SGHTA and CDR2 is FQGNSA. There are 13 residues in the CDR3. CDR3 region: CASSLDQGQTQYF. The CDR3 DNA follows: TGTGCCAGCAGCTTAGATCAGGGACAGACCCAGTACTTC.

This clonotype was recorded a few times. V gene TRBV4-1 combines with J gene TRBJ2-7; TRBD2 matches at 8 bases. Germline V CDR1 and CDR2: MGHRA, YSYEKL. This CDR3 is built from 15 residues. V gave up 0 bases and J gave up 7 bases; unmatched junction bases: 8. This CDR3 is CASSQDGRGGEEQYF. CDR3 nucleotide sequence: TGCGCCAGCAGCCAAGACGGGAGGGGGGGAGAAGAGCAGTACTTC.

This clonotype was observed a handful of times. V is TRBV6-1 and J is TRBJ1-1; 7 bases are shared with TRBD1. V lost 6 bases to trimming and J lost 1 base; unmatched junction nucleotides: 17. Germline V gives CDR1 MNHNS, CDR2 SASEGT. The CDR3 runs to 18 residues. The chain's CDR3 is CASREYQQGHHRNTEAFF. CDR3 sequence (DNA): TGTGCCAGCAGGGAGTATCAACAGGGGCACCATAGGAACACTGAAGCTTTCTTT.

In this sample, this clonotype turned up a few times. For the CDR3, the DNA is TGTGCCAGCAGTTACGGGCAGACGAGCAATCAGCCCCAGCATTTT. Its translation is CASSYGQTSNQPQHF. The chain recombines TRBV6-2 or TRBV6-3 with TRBJ1-5, with D unresolved. The germline V and J ends were trimmed by 2 bases and 1 base, with 9 bases remaining between them. The CDR3 consists of 15 residues. Germline CDR1 MNHEY, CDR2 SVGEGT.

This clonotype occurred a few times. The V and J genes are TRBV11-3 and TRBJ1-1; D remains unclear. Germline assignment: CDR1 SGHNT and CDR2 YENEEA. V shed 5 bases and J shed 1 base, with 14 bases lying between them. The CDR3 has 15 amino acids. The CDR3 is CASSPTPGSNTEAFF. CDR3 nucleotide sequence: TGTGCCAGCAGCCCTACCCCGGGTTCGAACACTGAAGCTTTCTTT.

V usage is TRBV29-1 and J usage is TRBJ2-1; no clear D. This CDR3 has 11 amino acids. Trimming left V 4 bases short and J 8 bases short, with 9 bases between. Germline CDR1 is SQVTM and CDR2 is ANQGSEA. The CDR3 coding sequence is TGCAGCGTTGGAGTCCTGTATGAGCAGTTCTTC. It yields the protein CSVGVLYEQFF.

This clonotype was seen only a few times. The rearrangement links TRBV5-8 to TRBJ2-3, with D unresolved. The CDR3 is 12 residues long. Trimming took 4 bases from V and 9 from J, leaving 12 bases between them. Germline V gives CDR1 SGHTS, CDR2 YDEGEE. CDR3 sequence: CASSHVPQTQYF. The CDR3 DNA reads TGTGCCAGCAGCCATGTGCCGCAGACGCAGTATTTT.

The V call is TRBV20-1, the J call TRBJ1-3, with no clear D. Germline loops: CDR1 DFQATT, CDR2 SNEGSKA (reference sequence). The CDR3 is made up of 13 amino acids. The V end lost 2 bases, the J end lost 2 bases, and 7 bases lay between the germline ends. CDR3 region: CSARWTTGNTIYF. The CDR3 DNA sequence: TGCAGTGCTAGATGGACTACTGGAAACACCATATATTTT.

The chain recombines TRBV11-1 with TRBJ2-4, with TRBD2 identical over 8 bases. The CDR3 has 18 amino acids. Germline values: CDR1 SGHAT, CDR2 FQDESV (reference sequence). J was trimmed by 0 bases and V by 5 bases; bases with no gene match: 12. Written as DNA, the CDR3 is TGTGCCAGCAGCACCAACCGGGGGGGACTCTTAGCCAAAAACATTCAGTACTTC. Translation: CASSTNRGGLLAKNIQYF. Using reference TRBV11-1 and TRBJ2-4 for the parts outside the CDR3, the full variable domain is EAEVAQSPRYKITEKSQAVAFWCDPISGHATLYWYRQILGQGPELLVQFQDESVVDDSQLPKDRFSAERLKGVDSTLKIQPAELGDSAMYLCASSTNRGGLLAKNIQYFGAGTRLSVL.

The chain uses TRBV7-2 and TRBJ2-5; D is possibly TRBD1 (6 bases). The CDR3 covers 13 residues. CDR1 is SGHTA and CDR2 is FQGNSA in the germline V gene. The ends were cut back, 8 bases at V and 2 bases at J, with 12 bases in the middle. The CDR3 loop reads CASGQTGQETQYF. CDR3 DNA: TGTGCCAGCGGCCAAACAGGGCAAGAGACCCAGTACTTC.

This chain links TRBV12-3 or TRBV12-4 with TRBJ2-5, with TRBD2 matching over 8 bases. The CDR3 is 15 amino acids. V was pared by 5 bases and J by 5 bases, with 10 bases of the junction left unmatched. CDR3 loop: CASSPPGLGIETQYF. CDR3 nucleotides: TGTGCCAGCAGTCCCCCGGGACTAGGAATTGAGACCCAGTACTTC.

DNA of the CDR3: TGCAGTGCTAGACAGGGTTCCAGCTCCTACGAGCAGTACTTC. It translates to CSARQGSSSYEQYF. The J gene is TRBJ2-7, the V gene TRBV20-1; D is possibly TRBD1 (5 bases). Deletions cut 2 bases from V and 0 bases from J, with 11 bases between. The CDR3 is made up of 14 amino acids. Per the germline V gene, CDR1 is DFQATT and CDR2 is SNEGSKA (reference sequence).

Written as DNA, the CDR3 is TGTGCCAGCAGTTTGGGGTCGACAGGATCCTACGAGCAGTACTTC. Residues: CASSLGSTGSYEQYF. The chain couples TRBV12-3 or TRBV12-4 to TRBJ2-7, with a weak D call TRBD1 (6 bases). Trimming removed 3 bases at V and 1 base at J, with 13 bases between. The CDR3 is made up of 15 amino acids.